Included here is one T cell receptor (beta chain) sequence, with context. Donors were systemically healthy Caucasian individuals from Russia aged about 6 to 95 years. Per sample, extraction of total RNA gave at least 5.5 micrograms in every case. This entry comes from a study of blood T cells in healthy people across ages. CDR3 size: 14 residues. Germline V gene lookup returns CDR1 SEHNR and CDR2 FQNEAQ (reference sequence). V lost 3 bases and J lost 2, with 10 bases in between. A second about 7 to 11 cycle PCR used barcoded and J-beta primers. Tags on each cDNA molecule came from a template-switch adaptor with 12 random nucleotides. Each CDR3 protein gets one entry after TCRdb re-called the 5' RACE reads with MiXCR. Counted here are around 700,000 distinct CDR3 sequences, roughly 25% occurring once; the ten biggest clones make up 9.4%. Separately, the same data were catalogued under a study of T cells of mothers and their children. From that paper: Donors were a few healthy Caucasian mothers and their six children.

The receptor was isolated from a boy younger than 18 in good health. Specimen: blood. This chain joins TRBV7-9 and TRBJ2-5, with D perhaps TRBD1 (5 bases). The CDR3 protein is CASSFRQLQETQYF. Written as DNA, the CDR3 is TGTGCCAGCAGCTTCAGACAGCTACAAGAGACCCAGTACTTC.